This T cell receptor beta chain was obtained from a study of T cell responses to AZD1222 COVID-19 vaccine. Trimming at V came to 0 bases and at J to 4 bases, leaving 6 bases not matched to a gene. This CDR3 has 16 amino acids. Germline-derived CDR1 and CDR2 are SGDLS and YYNGEE. Assay used: immunoSEQ multiplex PCR; TCRdb lists only in-frame clones, some missing. The repertoire holds 150,000 to 180,000 clones, less than 90% seen once, with approximately 7% in the top ten. Worth noting for this clone: The antigen is undetermined.

Broader study findings: Rises in breadth and depth of Spike-specific TCRs came after two AZD1222 doses.

The sample consisted of peripheral blood, taken after recovery from COVID-19. The chain is built from TRBV9 and TRBJ1-2, with 10 bases fitting TRBD1. The clonotype was recovered from an adult who had recovered from COVID-19. CDR3 loop: CASSVGDRGAAYGYTF. CDR3 DNA sequence: TGTGCCAGCAGCGTAGGGGACAGGGGCGCGGCCTATGGCTACACCTTC.